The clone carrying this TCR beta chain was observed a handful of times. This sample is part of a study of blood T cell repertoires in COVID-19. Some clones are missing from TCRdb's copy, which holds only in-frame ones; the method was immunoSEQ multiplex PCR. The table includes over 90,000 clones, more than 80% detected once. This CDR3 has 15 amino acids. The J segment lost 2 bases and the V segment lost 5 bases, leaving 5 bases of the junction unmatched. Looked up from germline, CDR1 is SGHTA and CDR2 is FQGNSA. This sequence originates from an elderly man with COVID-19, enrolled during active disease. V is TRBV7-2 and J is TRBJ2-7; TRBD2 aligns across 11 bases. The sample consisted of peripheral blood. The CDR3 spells CASSQLAGDPYEQYF. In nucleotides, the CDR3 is TGTGCCAGCAGCCAACTAGCGGGGGACCCCTACGAGCAGTACTTC.